The 14 T cell receptor beta chains below were found in one sample sequenced in a study of response to subunit inactivated influenza vaccine. MiXCR, run by TCRdb on the RT-PCR reads, gives a single entry per CDR3 protein. In the table there are 530,000 or so distinct CDR3 sequences, approximately 10% of which are singletons. The material sequenced was PBMCs from blood, taken on the day of vaccination. The receptors shown here come from a man between 50 and 59 years old who received an inactivated influenza vaccine.

In this sample, this clonotype turned up many times. This chain connects TRBV4-1 to TRBJ2-1; 8 positions agree with TRBD2. With 3 bases clipped from V and 3 bases from J, the junction kept 1 base outside the gene matches. The CDR3 is made up of 14 amino acids. Germline values: CDR1 MGHRA, CDR2 YSYEKL. CDR3 nucleotide sequence: TGCGCCAGCAGCCACGGGACTAGCTACAATGAGCAGTTCTTC. This gives the protein CASSHGTSYNEQFF.

This clonotype appeared a few times. The chain recombines TRBV4-1 with TRBJ2-5, with 7 bases lining up with TRBD2. Germline CDR1 reads MGHRA; CDR2 reads YSYEKL. The J segment lost 3 bases and the V segment lost 3 bases, leaving 13 bases of the junction unmatched. CDR3 length equals 17 residues. The CDR3 DNA reads as TGCGCCAGCAGCCATTGGACTAGTTCTCCCCTTAAAGAGACCCAGTACTTC. Translated, it gives CASSHWTSSPLKETQYF.

The chain carries TRBV7-4 and TRBJ2-4; the D is unclear. V shed 1 base and J shed 0 bases, with 7 bases lying between them. Germline V CDR1 and CDR2: SGHVT, SQSDAQ. This CDR3 comprises 15 residues. For the CDR3, the DNA is TGTGCCAGCAGCTTAGAGGGCCTAGCCAAAAACATTCAGTACTTC. It yields the protein CASSLEGLAKNIQYF.

The chain employs TRBV12-3 or TRBV12-4 and TRBJ2-3; 8 nucleotides align to TRBD2. J was trimmed by 4 bases and V by 2 bases; bases with no gene match: 5. This CDR3 is 15 amino acids long. CDR3 protein: CASSLLGTSPDTQYF. The DNA of the CDR3 is TGTGCCAGCAGTTTACTCGGGACTAGTCCAGATACGCAGTATTTT.

This clonotype was detected only a few times. This chain uses TRBV28 with TRBJ2-2; maybe TRBD2 (5 bases). Germline-derived CDR1 and CDR2 are MDHEN and SYDVKM. V gave up 7 bases and J gave up 0 bases, with 18 bases separating them. This CDR3 is 17 amino acids long. The CDR3 region has the DNA TGTGCCAGCACCAAGACCTTCGGCGGGTCGAACACCGGGGAGCTGTTTTTT. Translating it yields CASTKTFGGSNTGELFF.

Comment on this clonotype: Since a much larger clone is just one base distant, this may be a read error. CDR3 DNA sequence: TGCACCAGCAGCTTGGGGGCTAGCGGTGGTTATGAGCAGTTCTTC. Its translation: CTSSLGASGGYEQFF. V and J are TRBV5-1 and TRBJ2-1; D may be TRBD2 (7 bases). CDR1 and CDR2 (germline): SGHRS, YFSETQ. The CDR3 loop spans 15 amino acids.

Only a few counts were recorded for this clonotype. V usage is TRBV5-1 and J usage is TRBJ2-5; TRBD1 matches at 7 bases. V gave up 4 bases and J gave up 0 bases; unmatched junction bases: 3. The CDR3 sequence is 14 residues long. Germline loops: CDR1 SGHRS, CDR2 YFSETQ. The CDR3 sequence: CASSQGQNQETQYF. Written as DNA, the CDR3 is TGCGCCAGCAGCCAGGGACAGAACCAAGAGACCCAGTACTTC.

Many counts were recorded for this clonotype. V and J are TRBV6-2 or TRBV6-3 and TRBJ2-1; 13 nucleotides match TRBD2. After removal of 4 bases from V and 4 bases from J, the junction contained 10 bases not matched to a gene. The CDR3 length is 18 residues. CDR1 MNHEY and CDR2 SVGEGT come from the germline V gene. The CDR3 region has the DNA TGTGCCAGCAGTTTCCGACTAGCGGGGGGCTCGTATTACAATGAGCAGTTCTTC. It encodes CASSFRLAGGSYYNEQFF.

This clonotype was observed a single time. A read error is the likely source, as a far larger clone sits one nucleotide away. The chain recombines TRBV5-1 with TRBJ2-3; D perhaps matches TRBD1 (5 bases). The CDR3 contains 13 residues. Germline V gene lookup returns CDR1 SGHRS and CDR2 YFSETQ. Written as DNA, the CDR3 is TGCGCCAGCAGCTTGGTCGGCACAGGTACGCAGTATTTT. This gives the protein CASSLVGTGTQYF.

This clonotype was counted at least ten times. This rearrangement joins TRBV25-1 to TRBJ2-7; a possible D gene is TRBD2 (7 bases). Looked up from germline, CDR1 is MGHDK and CDR2 is SYGVNS. V gave up 11 bases and J gave up 2 bases, with 13 bases separating them. The CDR3 runs to 12 residues. CDR3 nucleotides: TGTGCCTCGGGGGAGGGGGCCTACGAGCAGTACTTC. It specifies CASGEGAYEQYF.

This clonotype was detected a few times. The chain carries TRBV4-3 and TRBJ2-3; D perhaps matches TRBD2 (5 bases). This CDR3 has 15 residues. The ends were cut back, 0 bases at V and 4 bases at J, with 11 bases in the middle. Germline V lookup: CDR1 LGHNA, CDR2 YSLEER. Here the CDR3 reads CASSQDAKEADTQYF. CDR3 bases: TGCGCCAGCAGCCAAGATGCGAAGGAGGCAGATACGCAGTATTTT.

This clonotype occurred many times. This chain's CDR3 is CATSDPSAGSGEETQYF. CDR3 DNA: TGTGCCACCAGTGACCCGAGCGCGGGCAGCGGCGAAGAGACCCAGTACTTC. The rearrangement links TRBV24-1 to TRBJ2-5; weak D call: TRBD2 (5 bases). V was trimmed by 4 bases and J by 3 bases, leaving 20 bases between them. CDR3 length: 17 residues. Germline V gene data show CDR1 as KGHDR and CDR2 as SFDVKD.

This clonotype was recorded at least ten times. The rearrangement links TRBV5-1 to TRBJ1-1; D call uncertain. The germline V gene encodes CDR1 SGHRS and CDR2 YFSETQ. This CDR3 comprises 14 residues. Trimming took 0 bases from V and 1 from J, leaving 7 bases between them. The CDR3 DNA sequence: TGCGCCAGCAGCTTGGCTGGGCCGAACACTGAAGCTTTCTTT. Translating gives CASSLAGPNTEAFF.

This chain links TRBV20-1 with TRBJ2-7, with D possibly called TRBD1 or TRBD2 (5 bases each). The V gene's germline CDR1 is DFQATT and CDR2 SNEGSKA (reference sequence). The CDR3 has 16 amino acids. CDR3 residues: CCASPLEGRASGEQYF. The CDR3 nucleotides are TGCTGCGCTAGTCCCCTTGAGGGGAGAGCATCGGGAGAGCAGTACTTC.